These 27 T cell receptor beta chains came from one sample sequenced in a study of blood T cells in healthy people across ages. A second PCR, run for roughly 7 to 12 cycles, used a sample-barcoded 5' primer plus a J-beta primer mix. TCRdb ran MiXCR on the 5' RACE reads and lists one entry per CDR3 protein. The sample lists roughly 1.5 million distinct CDR3 sequences, approximately 42% occurring once. The sequenced sample consisted of blood. All receptors come from a woman aged 18-29 years in good health.

The gene calls are TRBV4-3 and TRBJ2-1, with D maybe TRBD2 (5 bases). Germline CDR1 and CDR2: LGHNA and YSLEER. Trimming pared 1 base from V and 10 bases from J, leaving 17 bases between. The CDR3 has 15 amino acids. This chain's CDR3 is CASSQAPASRGEQFF. In nucleotides, the CDR3 is TGCGCCAGCAGCCAAGCCCCAGCTAGTCGCGGGGAGCAGTTCTTC.

CDR3 in amino acids: CASSQDPIGSSYNSPLHF. The CDR3 DNA reads as TGCGCCAGCAGCCAAGATCCCATCGGGAGCTCCTATAATTCACCCCTCCACTTT. The chain joins TRBV4-3 to TRBJ1-6; D remains ambiguous. Germline V gives CDR1 LGHNA, CDR2 YSLEER. The CDR3 has 18 amino acids. The V and J ends lost 0 bases and 0 bases respectively, with 12 bases between them.

This clonotype was found a few times. This rearrangement joins TRBV28 to TRBJ1-2, with D possibly being TRBD1 (5 bases). Germline CDR1 is MDHEN and CDR2 is SYDVKM. The CDR3 contains 13 residues. V lost 5 bases, J lost 4 bases, and 11 bases lay in between. The CDR3 sequence is CASSPTEAYGYTF. The CDR3 coding sequence is TGTGCCAGCAGTCCGACAGAAGCCTATGGCTACACCTTC.

The chain recombines TRBV7-3 with TRBJ1-1; tentative D call: TRBD1 (6 bases). V was trimmed by 3 bases and J by 1 base, leaving 12 bases between them. The CDR3 contains 15 residues. CDR1 SGHTA and CDR2 FQGTGA come from the germline V gene. The CDR3 is CASSLMGAGNTEAFF. Written as DNA, the CDR3 is TGTGCCAGCAGCTTGATGGGGGCGGGGAACACTGAAGCTTTCTTT.

This clonotype was detected only once. V and J are TRBV9 and TRBJ1-1; D gene ambiguous. This CDR3 region has 14 residues. The V and J ends lost 0 bases and 4 bases respectively, with 10 bases between them. CDR1 is SGDLS, CDR2 YYNGEE, per germline. CDR3 coding DNA: TGTGCCAGCAGCGTAGCTACGGTCGGCACTGAAGCTTTCTTT. Residues: CASSVATVGTEAFF.

V is TRBV21-1 and J is TRBJ2-1; whether TRBD1, the table's D call, matches the DNA was not checked. TRBV21-1 is tagged as a pseudogene. CDR3 length equals 15 residues. This CDR3 reads CASSTGTGCHNEQFF. The CDR3 DNA sequence: TGTGCCAGCAGCACTGGAACAGGGTGTCACAATGAGCAGTTCTTC.

The sample holds one count of this clonotype. The chain combines TRBV20-1 with TRBJ1-6; the D is unclear. V was shortened by 1 base and J by 5 bases, with 9 bases between the two germline ends. This CDR3 spans 14 amino acids. The germline V gene has CDR1 DFQATT and CDR2 SNEGSKA (reference sequence). CDR3 sequence reads: CSARVVGNNSPLHF. The CDR3 coding sequence is TGCAGTGCTAGAGTAGTGGGGAATAATTCACCCCTCCACTTT.

The chain is built from TRBV20-1 and TRBJ2-7; a weak D match, TRBD1 (6 bases). The germline CDR1 and CDR2 sequences are DFQATT and SNEGSKA (reference sequence). The CDR3 sequence is 13 residues long. Trimming pared 6 bases from V and 0 bases from J, leaving 12 bases between. CDR3 amino acids: CSAEGQSSYEQYF. The CDR3 nucleotides are TGCAGTGCGGAAGGACAGAGCTCCTACGAGCAGTACTTC.

This clonotype was picked up a small number of times. J is TRBJ2-1 and V is TRBV9, with TRBD2 identical over 7 bases. The J segment lost 5 bases and the V segment lost 1 base, leaving 9 bases of the junction unmatched. CDR3 length: 16 amino acids. CDR1 and CDR2 from the germline V gene are SGDLS and YYNGEE. The CDR3 sequence: CASSVTPGTTNNEQFF. Written as DNA, the CDR3 is TGTGCCAGCAGCGTAACCCCCGGGACTACCAACAATGAGCAGTTCTTC.

Turning to this clonotype: Being one base from a much bigger clone, this may be a read error. The chain couples TRBV30 to TRBJ2-7; D call uncertain. The CDR3 covers 10 residues. CDR1 is GTSNPN and CDR2 is SVGIG in the germline V gene (reference sequence). V lost 2 bases, J lost 7 bases, and 6 bases lay in between. This CDR3 reads CAWSSAEQYF. The CDR3 DNA reads TGTGCCTGGAGTAGCGCGGAGCAGTACTTC. The full variable domain, completed using reference TRBV30 and TRBJ2-7, is SQTIHQWPATLVQPVGSPLSLECTVEGTSNPNLYWYRQAAGRGLQLLFYSVGIGQISSEVPQNLSASRPQDRQFILSSKKLLLSDSGFYLCAWSSAEQYFGPGTRLTVT.

This chain joins TRBV2 and TRBJ2-5, with 13 nucleotides matching TRBD2. With V trimmed by 9 bases and J by 11 bases, 21 bases remained unmatched. The CDR3 sequence is 17 residues long. Germline V gene lookup returns CDR1 SNHLY and CDR2 FYNNEI. The CDR3 DNA reads TGTGCCAGTACGGGACTAGCGGGACCTCTACCCTACAATGAGCAGTACTTC. Its protein is CASTGLAGPLPYNEQYF. The entire variable domain, with the rest obtained from reference TRBV2 and TRBJ2-5, is as follows: EPEVTQTPSHQVTQMGQEVILRCVPISNHLYFYWYRQILGQKVEFLVSFYNNEISEKSEIFDDQFSVERPDGSNFTLKIRSTKLEDSAMYFCASTGLAGPLPYNEQYFGPGTRLLVL.

The count of this clonotype is one. This chain connects TRBV7-3 to TRBJ2-3, with a tentative D call TRBD2 (6 bases). Germline-derived CDR1 and CDR2 are SGHTA and FQGTGA. V was cut by 1 base and J by 5 bases, with 13 bases left in between. CDR3 length: 15 residues. CDR3 region: CASSLNTGVGDTQYF. CDR3 DNA: TGTGCCAGCAGCTTAAACACGGGGGTGGGAGATACGCAGTATTTT.

This rearrangement joins TRBV29-1 to TRBJ2-3; a weak D match, TRBD2 (7 bases). V shed 6 bases and J shed 0 bases, with 13 bases lying between them. This CDR3 has 14 residues. CDR1 SQVTM and CDR2 ANQGSEA come from the germline V gene. In DNA, the CDR3 is TGCAGCGTGGAGGGGGGGCCCAGCACAGATACGCAGTATTTT. Its protein is CSVEGGPSTDTQYF.

V usage is TRBV9 and J usage is TRBJ2-2; 15 positions agree with TRBD2. Trimming cost V 4 bases and J 2 bases; bases outside gene matches: 12. Germline V gives CDR1 SGDLS, CDR2 YYNGEE. The CDR3 length is 20 residues. This CDR3 reads CASSLTGGTSGRPNTGELFF. The CDR3 coding sequence is TGTGCCAGCAGCCTCACAGGAGGGACTAGCGGGAGGCCAAACACCGGGGAGCTGTTTTTT.

This clonotype was observed a few times. The rearrangement uses TRBV20-1 and TRBJ2-7; TRBD2 agrees at 12 bases. The CDR3 contains 14 residues. The ends lost 3 bases at V and 4 bases at J; junction bases unmatched: 4. In germline, CDR1 is DFQATT, CDR2 SNEGSKA (reference sequence). The CDR3 reads CSASQTSGGYEQYF. CDR3 in DNA: TGCAGTGCTAGCCAGACTAGCGGGGGTTACGAGCAGTACTTC.

V is TRBV7-2 and J is TRBJ2-3; 7 nucleotides agree with TRBD1. CDR3 length equals 13 residues. V was clipped by 3 bases and J by 5 bases; unmatched bases: 2. Per germline, CDR1 SGHTA and CDR2 FQGNSA. The DNA of the CDR3 is TGTGCCAGCAGCTTCCGACAGGGAGATACGCAGTATTTT. Amino acid sequence: CASSFRQGDTQYF.

This clonotype was observed once. The V gene is TRBV20-1, the J gene TRBJ2-4; the match to TRBD2 covers 10 bases. The J call may be wrong; the DNA end is better matched by TRBJ2-7. CDR3 length: 16 residues. Germline CDR1 and CDR2: DFQATT and SNEGSKA (reference sequence). The CDR3 protein is CSATLLTGLASREQYF. The CDR3 bases are TGCAGTGCTACCCTTTTAACGGGACTAGCGAGCCGCGAGCAGTACTTC.

There are a few counts of this clonotype. The chain couples TRBV11-2 to TRBJ2-5, with 8 positions matching TRBD2. V shed 5 bases, J shed 1 base, and the junction held 3 bases outside the gene matches. This CDR3 is built from 14 residues. Looked up from germline, CDR1 is SGHAT and CDR2 is FQNNGV. Written as DNA, the CDR3 is TGTGCCAGCAGCAAGCGGGGGACCCAAGAGACCCAGTACTTC. Protein product: CASSKRGTQETQYF.

The CDR3 region is CASSLAGLRDIDTGELFF. CDR3 DNA sequence: TGTGCCAGCAGCTTAGCAGGACTCCGGGACATCGACACCGGGGAGCTGTTTTTT. The rearrangement joins TRBV7-8 to TRBJ2-2; D might be TRBD1 (6 bases). The CDR3 sequence is 18 residues long. Germline CDR1 is SGHVS and CDR2 is FQNEAQ. Trimming stripped 0 bases from V and 3 bases from J, with 17 bases between.

This clonotype has just a few counts. The chain recombines TRBV12-3 or TRBV12-4 with TRBJ1-2, with a possible D match to TRBD1 (5 bases). This CDR3 has 14 amino acids. V dropped 3 bases and J dropped 4 bases, with 12 bases sitting between them. The CDR3 coding sequence is TGTGCCAGCAGTTTCCGGGACCGCAGCTATGGCTACACCTTC. This encodes CASSFRDRSYGYTF.

J is TRBJ1-4 and V is TRBV4-3; 7 nucleotides agree with TRBD1. V trimming: 3 bases; J trimming: 8 bases; junction bases outside the gene matches: 12. Germline CDR1 LGHNA, CDR2 YSLEER. The CDR3 has 16 residues. CDR3: CASSQEDRELGEKLFF. The CDR3 nucleotides are TGCGCCAGCAGCCAGGAAGACAGGGAATTGGGAGAAAAACTGTTTTTT.

The chain uses TRBV28 and TRBJ1-2; tentative D call: TRBD1 (5 bases). The germline V gene encodes CDR1 MDHEN and CDR2 SYDVKM. Trimming removed 5 bases at V and 3 bases at J, with 13 bases between. The length of the CDR3 is 14 residues. The CDR3 is CASSLGHSDYGYTF. CDR3 nucleotide sequence: TGTGCCAGCAGTCTTGGACACAGTGACTATGGCTACACCTTC.

The chain couples TRBV27 to TRBJ2-2; possibly TRBD2 for D (5 bases). CDR1 is MNHEY, CDR2 SMNVEV, per germline (reference sequence). The CDR3 runs to 14 residues. Trimming shortened V by 8 bases and J by 7 bases, and 17 bases separated the two germline ends. The CDR3 loop reads CASWMARRIGELFF. CDR3 nucleotides: TGTGCCAGCTGGATGGCCAGGAGGATCGGGGAGCTGTTTTTT.

The rearrangement joins TRBV12-3 or TRBV12-4 to TRBJ1-1; perhaps TRBD1 as D (6 bases). The CDR3 runs 15 residues. V was trimmed by 2 bases and J by 6 bases, leaving 16 bases between them. The CDR3, as DNA: TGTGCCAGCAGTTTATTAGGGGGAATGATGGCTGAAGCTTTCTTT. This codes for CASSLLGGMMAEAFF.

This clonotype was seen more than once but under ten times. This rearrangement joins TRBV28 to TRBJ1-2; 8 positions match TRBD1. Germline CDR1 and CDR2: MDHEN and SYDVKM. V lost 10 bases and J lost 0; bases outside the gene matches: 10. CDR3 length equals 15 residues. In DNA, the CDR3 is TGTGCCACAACCCGACAGGGGACCCCTAACTATGGCTACACCTTC. Amino acids: CATTRQGTPNYGYTF.

The chain employs TRBV10-3 and TRBJ1-1; TRBD1 matches 7 bases. The CDR3 is 13 amino acids. The V gene's germline CDR1 is ENHRY and CDR2 SYGVKD. With V trimmed by 7 bases and J by 4 bases, 6 bases remained unmatched. The CDR3 bases are TGTGCCATCACGCAGGGGGTTGGCACTGAAGCTTTCTTT. Its protein is CAITQGVGTEAFF.

At least ten counts were recorded for this clonotype. This rearrangement joins TRBV7-2 to TRBJ2-1, with 7 bases aligning to TRBD2. The end of the DNA aligns better with TRBJ2-7, so the J call may be wrong. Germline-derived CDR1 and CDR2 are SGHTA and FQGNSA. The CDR3 totals 15 residues. The CDR3 here is CASSSSGGSYNEQYF. CDR3 in DNA: TGTGCCAGCAGTTCTAGCGGCGGGTCCTACAATGAGCAGTACTTC.